The 18 T cell receptor beta chains given below trace back to one sample, sequenced in a study of response to subunit inactivated influenza vaccine. TCRdb ran MiXCR on the RT-PCR reads and lists one entry per CDR3 protein. The sample holds roughly 550,000 distinct CDR3 sequences; less than 25% are singletons and the top ten take 2.8%. These data were also filed under a second study, of T cells expressing NK-cell markers. That paper notes: It was by 5'RACE template switching with UMIs that TCR beta cDNA was made.

Source: CD4+ T cells sorted from PBMCs, taken roughly 12 days after vaccination. Receptor source: a man aged 50 to 60 who received an inactivated influenza vaccine.

This clonotype was counted between two and nine times. A much larger clone lies one base from this, so it may be a read error. The chain combines TRBV5-1 with TRBJ1-2, with 8 bases fitting TRBD1. V trimming: 1 base; J trimming: 4 bases; junction bases outside the gene matches: 3. Per germline, CDR1 SGHRS and CDR2 YFSETQ. The CDR3 extends over 14 amino acids. As DNA, the CDR3 is TGCGCCAGCAGCTTGAGGACAGGGCCCTATGGCTACACCTTC. Its translation is CASSLRTGPYGYTF.

V usage is TRBV29-1 and J usage is TRBJ2-5, with TRBD1 matching over 7 bases. J lost 5 bases, V lost 2 bases, and 2 bases had no gene match. CDR3 length equals 12 residues. CDR1 is SQVTM, CDR2 ANQGSEA, per germline. CDR3 nucleotide sequence: TGCAGCGTTGAAACAGGGGCCGAGACCCAGTACTTC. Protein: CSVETGAETQYF.

The chain combines TRBV2 with TRBJ1-6; D might be TRBD1 (5 bases). The CDR3 loop spans 14 amino acids. Germline CDR1 SNHLY, CDR2 FYNNEI. Trimming left V 9 bases short and J 7 bases short, with 16 bases between. CDR3 nucleotides: TGTGCCAGTAGAAAGGGACTGCTAAATTCACCCCTCCACTTT. Protein: CASRKGLLNSPLHF.

The gene calls are TRBV10-3 and TRBJ2-3, with 8 bases matching TRBD2. The V and J ends lost 0 bases and 5 bases, in that order; junction bases with no gene match: 4. CDR3 length: 15 residues. Germline loops: CDR1 ENHRY, CDR2 SYGVKD. In DNA form, the CDR3 reads TGTGCCATCAGTGAGTCTCAGGCGGGAGGAGATACGCAGTATTTT. Translating gives CAISESQAGGDTQYF.

The rearrangement links TRBV12-3 or TRBV12-4 to TRBJ2-2, with D tentatively TRBD1 (6 bases). The V end lost 7 bases, the J end lost 0 bases, and 12 bases lay between the germline ends. This CDR3 spans 15 amino acids. CDR3 coding DNA: TGTGCCAGCACCAAGAGGGGGACGAACACCGGGGAGCTGTTTTTT. This translates into CASTKRGTNTGELFF.

V gene TRBV3-1 combines with J gene TRBJ1-2; D not certain. Germline V gene data show CDR1 as LGHDT and CDR2 as YNNKEL (reference sequence). Between the trimmed V and J ends, which lost 2 bases and 7 bases, there was a span of 14 bases. The CDR3 is 14 residues long. This chain's CDR3 is CASSQTSGESGYTF. The DNA of the CDR3 is TGTGCCAGCAGCCAAACCTCCGGCGAATCTGGCTACACCTTC.

V and J are TRBV20-1 and TRBJ2-3; D gene ambiguous. V lost 4 bases and J 1 base, leaving 9 bases between the germline ends. Germline lookup yields CDR1 DFQATT and CDR2 SNEGSKA (reference sequence). The CDR3 length is 13 residues. Written as DNA, the CDR3 is TGCAGTGCTACCCGGGCAGGCACAGATACGCAGTATTTT. Translating gives CSATRAGTDTQYF.

The gene calls are TRBV4-2 and TRBJ1-3, with D maybe TRBD1 (5 bases). Germline loops: CDR1 LGHNA, CDR2 YNFKEQ. Deletions cut 4 bases from V and 0 bases from J, with 10 bases between. The CDR3 has 15 amino acids. The CDR3 region has the DNA TGTGCCAGCAGCCGTCCAGGGAGCTCTGGAAACACCATATATTTT. This codes for CASSRPGSSGNTIYF.

This clonotype was recorded a few times. The V and J genes are TRBV7-2 and TRBJ2-4; either TRBD1 or TRBD2 may fit D (5 bases each). Germline CDR1 and CDR2: SGHTA and FQGNSA. This CDR3 is built from 15 residues. V dropped 4 bases and J dropped 7 bases, with 17 bases sitting between them. CDR3 residues: CASSSGQRRSNIQYF. In DNA, the CDR3 is TGTGCCAGCAGCTCAGGGCAGAGGAGGTCGAACATTCAGTACTTC.

V gene TRBV20-1 combines with J gene TRBJ1-2; TRBD1 matches at 9 bases. With V trimmed by 0 bases and J by 6 bases, 2 bases remained unmatched. Germline CDR1 reads DFQATT; CDR2 reads SNEGSKA (reference sequence). The CDR3 totals 13 residues. Here the CDR3 reads CSAREQGADGYTF. CDR3 sequence (DNA): TGCAGTGCTAGAGAACAGGGGGCTGATGGCTACACCTTC.

The CDR3 protein is CASSSLRGLGQPQHF. CDR3 nucleotides: TGTGCCAGCAGTTCCTTACGGGGGTTGGGTCAGCCCCAGCATTTT. This chain connects TRBV6-2 or TRBV6-3 to TRBJ1-5, with D perhaps matching TRBD1 (5 bases). Germline V lookup: CDR1 MNHEY, CDR2 SVGEGT. The CDR3 is 15 residues long. The V end lost 4 bases, the J end lost 6 bases, and 16 bases lay between the germline ends.

The rearrangement uses TRBV20-1 and TRBJ2-3; 11 bases are a match to TRBD2. The germline V gene has CDR1 DFQATT and CDR2 SNEGSKA (reference sequence). The CDR3 consists of 15 residues. The V and J ends lost 3 bases and 6 bases, in that order; junction bases with no gene match: 8. The CDR3 DNA reads as TGCAGTGCTAGTGCGACTAGCGGGGTCCTGGATACGCAGTATTTT. Its translation is CSASATSGVLDTQYF.

This clonotype was detected ten times or more. This chain links TRBV11-2 with TRBJ1-3; D unclear. Germline V gene lookup returns CDR1 SGHAT and CDR2 FQNNGV. V lost 5 bases and J 1 base, leaving 6 bases between the germline ends. This CDR3 spans 13 amino acids. CDR3 coding DNA: TGTGCCAGCAGCCTGACATCTGGAAACACCATATATTTT. It yields the protein CASSLTSGNTIYF.

The CDR3 region is CASSEAGTGGGYTF. CDR3 nucleotide sequence: TGTGCCAGCAGCGAGGCCGGGACAGGGGGTGGCTACACCTTC. The chain carries TRBV7-9 and TRBJ1-2; 11 bases fit TRBD1. CDR3 size: 14 residues. Losses at the gene ends were 5 bases for V and 7 bases for J; bases not matched to a gene: 6. Germline V gives CDR1 SEHNR, CDR2 FQNEAQ (reference sequence).

This clonotype has only a few counts. The chain combines TRBV12-3 or TRBV12-4 with TRBJ1-1, with 11 nucleotides matching TRBD1. This CDR3 has 17 residues. The ends lost 0 bases at V and 2 bases at J; junction bases unmatched: 5. CDR3 coding DNA: TGTGCCAGCAGTTTAGCGTTCGGACAGGGGGCCAACACTGAAGCTTTCTTT. Its translation: CASSLAFGQGANTEAFF.

Written as DNA, the CDR3 is TGTGCCACCGAACGGGGGGTGCGGGAGACCCAGTACTTC. It encodes CATERGVRETQYF. The chain uses TRBV15 and TRBJ2-5, with 7 bases matching TRBD2. Germline trimming cut 8 bases from V and 5 bases from J; bases unmatched to any gene: 8. CDR1 is LNHNV and CDR2 is YYDKDF in the germline V gene (reference sequence). CDR3 length: 13 amino acids.

In its sample, this clonotype was seen a few times. The gene calls are TRBV27 and TRBJ2-2, with 8 bases fitting TRBD2. V lost 5 bases, J lost 2 bases, and 4 bases stayed unmatched. Germline lookup yields CDR1 MNHEY and CDR2 SMNVEV (reference sequence). The length of the CDR3 is 15 residues. In DNA form, the CDR3 reads TGTGCCAGCAGTCGTAGCGGGGTTAACACCGGGGAGCTGTTTTTT. Translating gives CASSRSGVNTGELFF.

This clonotype has a handful of counts. The chain employs TRBV9 and TRBJ2-1; D unclear. Trimming shortened V by 4 bases and J by 5 bases, and 10 bases separated the two germline ends. In germline, CDR1 is SGDLS, CDR2 YYNGEE. This CDR3 is 13 amino acids long. CDR3 protein: CASSYRLHNEQFF. DNA for the CDR3: TGTGCCAGCAGCTACCGACTCCACAATGAGCAGTTCTTC.